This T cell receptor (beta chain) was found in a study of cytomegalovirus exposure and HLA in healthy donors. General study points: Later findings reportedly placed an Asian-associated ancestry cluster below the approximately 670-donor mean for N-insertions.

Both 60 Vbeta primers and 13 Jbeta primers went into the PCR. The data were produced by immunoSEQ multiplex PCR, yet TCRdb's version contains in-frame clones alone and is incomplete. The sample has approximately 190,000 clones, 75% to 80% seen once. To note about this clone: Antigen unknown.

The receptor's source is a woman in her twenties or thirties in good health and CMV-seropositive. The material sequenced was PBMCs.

The CDR3 protein is CASRVSDSQPQHF. The CDR3 DNA follows: TGTGCCAGCAGGGTGAGTGACTCTCAGCCCCAGCATTTT. The rearrangement uses TRBV6-6 and TRBJ1-5; D is undetermined. This CDR3 region has 13 residues. The germline CDR1 and CDR2 sequences are MNHNY and SVGAGI (reference sequence). Trimming removed 6 bases from V and 6 bases from J, with 12 bases in between.